Described below is a single T cell receptor beta chain sequence and its context. This sample is drawn from a study of control samples from healthy donors and cancer patients. The J segment lost 9 bases and the V segment lost 4 bases, leaving 9 bases of the junction unmatched. Germline loops: CDR1 LGHDT, CDR2 YNNKEL (reference sequence). The CDR3 is made up of 17 amino acids. Here immunoSEQ multiplex PCR was the method, and the copy in TCRdb shows in-frame clones only, minus some. The profile shows 120,000 or so clones, about 90% of them singletons. The clonotype comes from a man aged 60-69 years in good health. The sample taken for sequencing was blood. This chain links TRBV3-1 (or the pseudogene TRBV3-2) with TRBJ2-1; TRBD2 aligns across 16 bases. The CDR3 bases are TGTGCCAGCAGCCCCCTGGGACTAGCGGGGGGGCGGAGTGAGCAGTTCTTC. Translation gives CASSPLGLAGGRSEQFF.